This entry concerns a single T cell receptor beta chain. The sample comes from a study of blood T cell repertoires in COVID-19. Study context: Samples came from the United States, Italy and Spain, spanning acute and convalescent COVID-19. T cells, B-cell-depleted T cells, or PBMCs supplied cDNA or gDNA.

Data came from immunoSEQ multiplex PCR; TCRdb stores just in-frame clones and leaves some out. The sample lists around 300,000 clones; approximately 86% were seen once. CDR3 size: 15 residues. Trimming pared 5 bases from V and 7 bases from J, leaving 20 bases between. CDR1 is ENHRY and CDR2 is SYGVKD in the germline V gene. The sample consisted of peripheral blood. V usage is TRBV10-3 and J usage is TRBJ1-1, with D possibly being TRBD1 (5 bases). This TCR was recovered from a woman aged 50 to 60 with active or convalescent COVID-19. The CDR3 loop is CAISPSQDMGGEAFF. CDR3 bases: TGTGCCATCAGTCCGTCTCAGGACATGGGGGGTGAAGCTTTCTTT.